A single sample gave rise to the 29 T cell receptor beta chains below, sequenced in a study of blood T cell repertoires in COVID-19. Only in-frame clones appear in the TCRdb table, and some are missing; sequencing was by immunoSEQ multiplex PCR. Of hundreds of thousands of clones listed, about 89% are singletons. Input material: peripheral blood. The receptor set was obtained from a man in his forties or fifties with acute or convalescent COVID-19.

As to this clone: Other DNA sequences in this specimen translate into the identical CDR3. V and J are TRBV7-2 and TRBJ1-1, with TRBD1 as a possible D gene (5 bases). This CDR3 is built from 14 residues. The germline V and J ends were trimmed by 1 base and 1 base, with 7 bases remaining between them. Looked up from germline, CDR1 is SGHTA and CDR2 is FQGNSA. The CDR3 here is CASSLETENTEAFF. Here the CDR3 DNA reads TGTGCCAGCAGCTTAGAGACAGAGAACACTGAAGCTTTCTTT.

The gene calls are TRBV9 and TRBJ1-5; 7 bases are a match to TRBD1. This CDR3 comprises 15 residues. Germline V lookup: CDR1 SGDLS, CDR2 YYNGEE. Trimming took 4 bases from V and 0 from J; bases not matched to a gene: 4. CDR3 sequence reads: CASSFRGDSNQPQHF. Written as DNA, the CDR3 is TGTGCCAGCAGCTTCAGGGGGGATAGCAATCAGCCCCAGCATTTT.

This chain joins TRBV6-5 and TRBJ2-5; 8 bases align to TRBD2. The germline CDR1 and CDR2 sequences are MNHEY and SVGAGI. With V trimmed by 4 bases and J by 2 bases, 9 bases remained unmatched. The CDR3 contains 16 residues. The CDR3 loop reads CASSSGYGGEQETQYF. The DNA for the CDR3 is TGTGCCAGCAGTTCCGGGTACGGGGGGGAACAAGAGACCCAGTACTTC.

V is TRBV3-1 (or the pseudogene TRBV3-2) and J is TRBJ2-2; possibly TRBD2 for D (5 bases). The CDR3 contains 19 residues. Germline-derived CDR1 and CDR2 are LGHDT and YNNKEL (reference sequence). The V gene lost 3 bases and the J gene lost 1 base, with 21 bases spanning the gap. The CDR3 bases are TGTGCCAGCAGCCAGGGAGCCCCCTGGCAGCGGAGGAACACCGGGGAGCTGTTTTTT. It yields the protein CASSQGAPWQRRNTGELFF.

The rearrangement joins TRBV11-2 to TRBJ1-1; 12 nucleotides match TRBD1. V shed 5 bases and J 5 bases; nucleotides not matched to a gene: 6. Germline V gene sequence: CDR1 SGHAT, CDR2 FQNNGV. This CDR3 is 15 amino acids long. The DNA of the CDR3 is TGTGCCAGCAGCACTTGGGACAGGGGGCTTACTGAAGCTTTCTTT. Its protein is CASSTWDRGLTEAFF.

V gene TRBV4-1 combines with J gene TRBJ1-1, with D tentatively TRBD1 (5 bases). Per the germline V gene, CDR1 is MGHRA and CDR2 is YSYEKL. The CDR3 runs 15 residues. Trimming took 3 bases from V and 4 from J, leaving 15 bases between them. The CDR3 region is CASSHLQGLGTEAFF. Here the CDR3 DNA reads TGCGCCAGCAGCCACCTGCAGGGTCTGGGCACTGAAGCTTTCTTT.

The chain has TRBV4-1 and TRBJ1-2; 9 bases agree with TRBD1. The ends lost 3 bases at V and 0 bases at J; junction bases unmatched: 11. CDR1 is MGHRA and CDR2 is YSYEKL in the germline V gene. The CDR3 runs to 18 residues. This CDR3 reads CASSHDRTGARANYGYTF. DNA of the CDR3: TGCGCCAGCAGCCACGATCGGACAGGGGCAAGAGCTAACTATGGCTACACCTTC.

The CDR3 here is CASSLSTNTGELFF. CDR3 bases: TGCGCCAGCAGCTTGAGCACGAACACCGGGGAGCTGTTTTTT. The chain links TRBV5-1 to TRBJ2-2; D uncertain. Deletions cut 1 base from V and 0 bases from J, with 4 bases between. The CDR3 is 14 residues long. Germline V CDR1 and CDR2: SGHRS, YFSETQ.

The chain links TRBV28 to TRBJ2-1, with D unresolved. Looked up from germline, CDR1 is MDHEN and CDR2 is SYDVKM. V shed 2 bases and J shed 4 bases, with 3 bases lying between them. This CDR3 has 12 residues. CDR3 coding DNA: TGTGCCAGCAGTTTAACATACAATGAGCAGTTCTTC. It codes for CASSLTYNEQFF.

This chain uses TRBV9 with TRBJ2-7, with TRBD2 matching 7 bases. V lost 0 bases, J lost 2 bases, and 8 bases stayed unmatched. The germline V gene encodes CDR1 SGDLS and CDR2 YYNGEE. The CDR3 is 16 amino acids. The DNA of the CDR3 is TGTGCCAGCAGCGTAGGCCCTCGCGGGGGAGCCTACGAGCAGTACTTC. As protein: CASSVGPRGGAYEQYF.

The chain employs TRBV7-2 and TRBJ1-1; D not certain. Germline-derived CDR1 and CDR2 are SGHTA and FQGNSA. The germline V and J ends were trimmed by 1 base and 6 bases, with 9 bases remaining between them. The length of the CDR3 is 13 residues. CDR3 amino acids: CASSLVGVAEAFF. The CDR3, as DNA: TGTGCCAGCAGCTTAGTAGGAGTGGCTGAAGCTTTCTTT.

This sequence joins TRBV7-2 and TRBJ2-1, with D possibly matching TRBD1 (7 bases). Germline values: CDR1 SGHTA, CDR2 FQGNSA. CDR3 length: 18 amino acids. V was cut by 1 base and J by 0 bases, with 16 bases left in between. The CDR3 DNA reads TGTGCCAGCAGCTTAGGTTGGCAGGGGGGAAGCTCCTACAATGAGCAGTTCTTC. Its translation: CASSLGWQGGSSYNEQFF.

The chain's CDR3 is CASSTLLAGDHYEQYF. CDR3 bases: TGTGCCAGCAGTACACTTCTAGCGGGAGACCACTACGAGCAGTACTTC. This chain links TRBV27 with TRBJ2-7; 10 bases agree with TRBD2. CDR1 MNHEY and CDR2 SMNVEV come from the germline V gene (reference sequence). Unmatched junction bases numbered 10, after V lost 5 bases and J lost 3 bases. This CDR3 spans 16 amino acids.

CDR3 residues: CASSFASRRDRGSYEQYF. CDR3 DNA sequence: TGCGCCAGCAGCTTCGCTTCACGGCGGGACAGGGGTTCCTACGAGCAGTACTTC. V usage is TRBV5-1 and J usage is TRBJ2-7; 10 bases map to TRBD1. CDR3 length: 18 residues. Germline CDR1 SGHRS, CDR2 YFSETQ. After removal of 2 bases from V and 1 base from J, the junction contained 12 bases not matched to a gene. Together with reference TRBV5-1 and TRBJ2-7, the CDR3 gives the full variable domain: KAGVTQTPRYLIKTRGQQVTLSCSPISGHRSVSWYQQTPGQGLQFLFEYFSETQRNKGNFPGRFSGRQFSNSRSEMNVSTLELGDSALYLCASSFASRRDRGSYEQYFGPGTRLTVT.

J is TRBJ1-3 and V is TRBV10-3, with unresolved D. The V gene lost 4 bases and the J gene lost 4 bases, with 14 bases spanning the gap. The CDR3 totals 15 residues. Germline V gene data show CDR1 as ENHRY and CDR2 as SYGVKD. The CDR3 sequence is CAISVEPSVGNTIYF. For the CDR3, the DNA is TGTGCCATCAGTGTCGAGCCTTCTGTGGGAAACACCATATATTTT.

With regard to this clone: Other DNA sequences in the same sample also yield this CDR3. This chain uses TRBV7-9 with TRBJ1-1; TRBD1 aligns across 8 bases. V lost 6 bases, J lost 2 bases, and 5 bases stayed unmatched. The germline V gene has CDR1 SEHNR and CDR2 FQNEAQ (reference sequence). The CDR3 is made up of 14 amino acids. CDR3 residues: CASSLGQGNTEAFF. In nucleotides, the CDR3 is TGTGCCAGCAGTCTTGGACAGGGAAACACTGAAGCTTTCTTT.

This clone showed up just a few times. The V gene is TRBV7-3, the J gene TRBJ2-2; TRBD2 matches 8 bases. The CDR3 sequence is 15 residues long. V dropped 5 bases and J dropped 4; count of bases not matched to a gene: 6. Germline CDR1 is SGHTA and CDR2 is FQGTGA. In DNA form, the CDR3 reads TGTGCCAGCAGCCCCAACGGGGGGGGCACCGGGGAGCTGTTTTTT. Encoded protein: CASSPNGGGTGELFF.

V usage is TRBV19 and J usage is TRBJ2-5; 7 bases line up with TRBD1. Per germline, CDR1 LNHDA and CDR2 SQIVND (reference sequence). J gave up 5 bases and V 5 bases, and 11 bases lay outside the gene matches. The CDR3 has 15 amino acids. The CDR3 DNA reads TGTGCCAGTAGTCCCTTTGCAGGGGGTGAGGAGACCCAGTACTTC. Translating gives CASSPFAGGEETQYF.

This chain links TRBV5-6 with TRBJ1-1, with D unclear. Germline CDR1 and CDR2: SGHDT and YYEEEE. Trimming took 0 bases from V and 5 from J, leaving 2 bases between them. This CDR3 is built from 11 residues. CDR3 loop: CASSLVTEAFF. In nucleotides, the CDR3 is TGTGCCAGCAGCTTGGTAACTGAAGCTTTCTTT.

This clone was observed a handful of times. The chain carries TRBV5-4 and TRBJ2-7; D ambiguous. Germline loops: CDR1 SGHNT, CDR2 YYREEE (reference sequence). Trimming stripped 3 bases from V and 5 bases from J, with 12 bases between. This CDR3 comprises 13 residues. CDR3 nucleotide sequence: TGTGCCAGCAGCTCTCTATCGGGTAACGAGCAGTACTTC. Protein: CASSSLSGNEQYF. The whole variable domain, remainder taken from reference TRBV5-4 and TRBJ2-7, is ETGVTQSPTHLIKTRGQQVTLRCSSQSGHNTVSWYQQALGQGPQFIFQYYREEENGRGNFPPRFSGLQFPNYSSELNVNALELDDSALYLCASSSLSGNEQYFGPGTRLTVT.

This clone was detected a few times. CDR3: CASSYSALPGDRFNYGYTF. The CDR3 region has the DNA TGTGCCAGCAGTTACTCGGCCCTGCCGGGGGACAGGTTTAACTATGGCTACACCTTC. This rearrangement joins TRBV6-2 or TRBV6-3 to TRBJ1-2; 8 bases map to TRBD1. The V segment lost 0 bases and the J segment 1 base; nucleotides outside the gene matches: 13. Germline V lookup: CDR1 MNHEY, CDR2 SVGEGT. CDR3 length equals 19 residues.

The chain combines TRBV23-1 with TRBJ2-1; D may be TRBD2 (5 bases). TRBV23-1 is filed as an ORF, its function uncertain. Trimming shortened V by 6 bases and J by 4 bases, and 16 bases separated the two germline ends. This CDR3 has 15 amino acids. The chain's CDR3 is CASRIWGATYNEQFF. The CDR3 coding sequence is TGCGCCAGCAGGATTTGGGGAGCCACGTACAATGAGCAGTTCTTC.

The chain carries TRBV7-6 and TRBJ2-7, with 8 bases matching TRBD2. Germline V gene data show CDR1 as SGHVS and CDR2 as FNYEAQ. The CDR3 sequence is 15 residues long. Unmatched junction bases numbered 5, after V lost 2 bases and J lost 2 bases. The CDR3 bases are TGTGCCAGCAGCTTAAGCGGGGGATGGACCTACGAGCAGTACTTC. Translated: CASSLSGGWTYEQYF.

The chain combines TRBV18 with TRBJ2-7; 8 bases map to TRBD1. CDR1 is KGHSH and CDR2 is LQKENI in the germline V gene. With V trimmed by 5 bases and J by 1 base, 1 base remained unmatched. The CDR3 sequence is 13 residues long. The CDR3 DNA reads TGTGCCAGCTCATGGGACAGGTCCTACGAGCAGTACTTC. Protein: CASSWDRSYEQYF.

The V gene is TRBV28, the J gene TRBJ1-3, with TRBD1 matching over 12 bases. V lost 6 bases, J lost 4 bases, and 13 bases stayed unmatched. Germline CDR1 reads MDHEN; CDR2 reads SYDVKM. The length of the CDR3 is 18 residues. The CDR3 region has the DNA TGTGCCAGCAGCTCCGGGACAGGGGGCCCGCCGGGGGGAAACACCATATATTTT. Its protein is CASSSGTGGPPGGNTIYF.

The genes are TRBV28 and TRBJ2-5; possible D gene TRBD2, 7 bases. Germline lookup yields CDR1 MDHEN and CDR2 SYDVKM. The CDR3 contains 17 residues. V was shortened by 5 bases and J by 1 base, with 20 bases between the two germline ends. CDR3: CASSLLGGAGSQETQYF. Here the CDR3 DNA reads TGTGCCAGCAGTCTCTTAGGGGGGGCGGGGAGCCAAGAGACCCAGTACTTC.

In the case of this clone: The same CDR3 arises from other DNA sequences in this sample as well. This chain's CDR3 is CASSRDRDTEAFF. CDR3 DNA: TGTGCCAGTAGCCGGGACAGGGACACTGAAGCTTTCTTT. The gene calls are TRBV19 and TRBJ1-1; 9 positions match TRBD1. Germline-derived CDR1 and CDR2 are LNHDA and SQIVND (reference sequence). The CDR3 has 13 residues. The V and J ends lost 6 bases and 3 bases, in that order; junction bases with no gene match: 2. The whole variable domain, filled in from reference TRBV19 and TRBJ1-1, reads DGGITQSPKYLFRKEGQNVTLSCEQNLNHDAMYWYRQDPGQGLRLIYYSQIVNDFQKGDIAEGYSVSREKKESFPLTVTSAQKNPTAFYLCASSRDRDTEAFFGQGTRLTVV.

The V call is TRBV5-1, the J call TRBJ2-5; 8 bases fit TRBD1. This CDR3 is 14 amino acids long. Germline loops: CDR1 SGHRS, CDR2 YFSETQ. The V and J ends lost 7 bases and 5 bases, in that order; junction bases with no gene match: 10. CDR3 residues: CASGKQGDYETQYF. In DNA, the CDR3 is TGCGCCAGCGGAAAACAGGGGGATTATGAGACCCAGTACTTC.

The chain recombines TRBV15 with TRBJ2-1; TRBD1 matches 7 bases. Per the germline V gene, CDR1 is LNHNV and CDR2 is YYDKDF (reference sequence). With 5 bases clipped from V and 5 bases from J, the junction kept 6 bases outside the gene matches. The CDR3 totals 14 residues. CDR3 in DNA: TGTGCCACCAGCTTTCTAACAGGGGACAATGAGCAGTTCTTC. Amino acids: CATSFLTGDNEQFF. Drawing the rest from reference TRBV15 and TRBJ2-1, the complete variable domain is DAMVIQNPRYQVTQFGKPVTLSCSQTLNHNVMYWYQQKSSQAPKLLFHYYDKDFNNEADTPDNFQSRRPNTSFCFLDIRSPGLGDTAMYLCATSFLTGDNEQFFGPGTRLTVL.